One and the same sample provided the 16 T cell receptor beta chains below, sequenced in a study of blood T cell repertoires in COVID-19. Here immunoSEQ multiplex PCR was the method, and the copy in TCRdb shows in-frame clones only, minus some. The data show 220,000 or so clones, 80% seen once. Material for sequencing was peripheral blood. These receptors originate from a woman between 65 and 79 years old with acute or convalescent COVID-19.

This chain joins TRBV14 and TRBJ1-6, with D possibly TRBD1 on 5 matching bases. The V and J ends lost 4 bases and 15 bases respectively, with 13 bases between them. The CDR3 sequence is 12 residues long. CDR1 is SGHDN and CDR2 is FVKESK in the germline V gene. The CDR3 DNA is TGTGCCAGCAGCCCCCAGGGAGGAGGCCTCCACTTT. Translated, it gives CASSPQGGGLHF.

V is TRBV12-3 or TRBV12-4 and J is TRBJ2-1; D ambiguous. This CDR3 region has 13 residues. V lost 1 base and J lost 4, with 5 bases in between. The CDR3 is CASSLESYNEQFF. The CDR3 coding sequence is TGTGCCAGCAGTTTAGAATCTTACAATGAGCAGTTCTTC.

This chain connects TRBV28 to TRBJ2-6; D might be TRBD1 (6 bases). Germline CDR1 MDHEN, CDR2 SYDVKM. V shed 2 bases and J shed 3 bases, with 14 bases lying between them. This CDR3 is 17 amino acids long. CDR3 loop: CASSLTGKGGGANVLTF. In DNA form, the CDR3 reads TGTGCCAGCAGTTTAACAGGGAAAGGAGGTGGGGCCAACGTCCTGACTTTC.

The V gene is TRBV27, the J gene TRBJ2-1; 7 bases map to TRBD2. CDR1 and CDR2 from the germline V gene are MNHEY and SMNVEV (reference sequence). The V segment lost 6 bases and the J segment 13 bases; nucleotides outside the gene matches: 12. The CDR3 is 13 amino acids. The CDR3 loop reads CASSGRGLDRQFF. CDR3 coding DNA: TGTGCCAGCAGCGGCCGCGGACTAGATCGACAGTTCTTC.

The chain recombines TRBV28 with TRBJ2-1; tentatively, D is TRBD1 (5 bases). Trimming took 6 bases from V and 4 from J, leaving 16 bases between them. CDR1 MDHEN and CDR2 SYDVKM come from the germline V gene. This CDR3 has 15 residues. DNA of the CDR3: TGTGCCAGCAGCCTGACAGAACCACGTTACAATGAGCAGTTCTTC. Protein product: CASSLTEPRYNEQFF.

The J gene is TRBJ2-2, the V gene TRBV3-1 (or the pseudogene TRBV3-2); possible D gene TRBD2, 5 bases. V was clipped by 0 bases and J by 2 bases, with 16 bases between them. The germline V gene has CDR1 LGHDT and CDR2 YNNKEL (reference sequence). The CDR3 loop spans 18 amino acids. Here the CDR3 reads CASSQDRGRRVNTGELFF. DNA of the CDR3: TGTGCCAGCAGCCAAGATCGAGGGCGGCGGGTCAACACCGGGGAGCTGTTTTTT.

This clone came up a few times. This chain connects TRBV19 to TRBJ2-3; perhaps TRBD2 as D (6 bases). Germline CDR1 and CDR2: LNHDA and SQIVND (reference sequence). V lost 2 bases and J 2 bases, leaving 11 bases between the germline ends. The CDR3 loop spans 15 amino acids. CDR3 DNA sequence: TGTGCCAGTAGTATACGGCCTAGCGACACAGATACGCAGTATTTT. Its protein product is CASSIRPSDTDTQYF.

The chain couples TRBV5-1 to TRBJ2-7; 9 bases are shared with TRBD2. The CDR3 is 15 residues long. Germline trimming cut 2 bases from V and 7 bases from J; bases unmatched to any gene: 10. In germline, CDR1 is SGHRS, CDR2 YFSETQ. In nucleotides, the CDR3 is TGCGCCAGCAGCTTAGGGACTAGCCTTGCGTGGGAGCAGTACTTC. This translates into CASSLGTSLAWEQYF.

The CDR3 region is CASSPDRGYEQYF. In nucleotides, the CDR3 is TGTGCCAGCAGTCCGGACAGGGGCTACGAGCAGTACTTC. The genes are TRBV6-6 and TRBJ2-7, with 9 positions matching TRBD1. The CDR3 totals 13 residues. Germline trimming cut 5 bases from V and 3 bases from J; bases unmatched to any gene: 2. The germline V gene encodes CDR1 MNHNY and CDR2 SVGAGI (reference sequence).

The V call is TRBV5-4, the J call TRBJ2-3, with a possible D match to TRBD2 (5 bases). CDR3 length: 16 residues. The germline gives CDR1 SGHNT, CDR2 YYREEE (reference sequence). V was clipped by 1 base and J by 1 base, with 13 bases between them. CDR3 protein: CASSLQQRSGTDTQYF. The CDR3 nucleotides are TGTGCCAGCAGCTTGCAGCAGCGGTCAGGCACAGATACGCAGTATTTT. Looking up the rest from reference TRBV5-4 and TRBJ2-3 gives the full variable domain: ETGVTQSPTHLIKTRGQQVTLRCSSQSGHNTVSWYQQALGQGPQFIFQYYREEENGRGNFPPRFSGLQFPNYSSELNVNALELDDSALYLCASSLQQRSGTDTQYFGPGTRLTVL.

CDR3 in DNA: TGTGCCAGCAGCCTCTATGGGCTAGGAGGAGAGACCCAGTACTTC. Amino acids: CASSLYGLGGETQYF. The chain carries TRBV13 and TRBJ2-5; D possibly corresponds to TRBD2 (5 bases). The germline gives CDR1 PRHDT, CDR2 FYEKMQ (reference sequence). CDR3 length: 15 amino acids. V shed 5 bases and J shed 4 bases, with 17 bases lying between them.

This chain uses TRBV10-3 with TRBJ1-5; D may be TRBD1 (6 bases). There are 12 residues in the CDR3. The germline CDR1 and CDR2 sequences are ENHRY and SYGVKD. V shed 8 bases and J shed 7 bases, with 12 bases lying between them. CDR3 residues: CAISTGNQPQHF. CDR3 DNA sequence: TGTGCCATCTCAACAGGGAACCAGCCCCAGCATTTT.

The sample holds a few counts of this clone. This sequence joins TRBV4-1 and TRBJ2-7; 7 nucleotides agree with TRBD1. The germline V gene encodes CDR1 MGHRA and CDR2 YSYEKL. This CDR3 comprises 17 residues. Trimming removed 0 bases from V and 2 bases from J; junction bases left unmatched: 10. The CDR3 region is CASSQDPGQPRPYEQYF. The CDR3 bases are TGCGCCAGCAGCCAAGATCCGGGACAGCCCAGGCCCTACGAGCAGTACTTC.

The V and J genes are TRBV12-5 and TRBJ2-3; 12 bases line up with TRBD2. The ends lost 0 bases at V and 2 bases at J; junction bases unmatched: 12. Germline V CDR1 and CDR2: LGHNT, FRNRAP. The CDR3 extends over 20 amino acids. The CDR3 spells CASGLVLGLAGGPPTDTQYF. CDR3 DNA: TGTGCTAGTGGTTTGGTACTCGGTCTAGCGGGAGGGCCTCCCACAGATACGCAGTATTTT. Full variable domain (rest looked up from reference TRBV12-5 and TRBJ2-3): DARVTQTPRHKVTEMGQEVTMRCQPILGHNTVFWYRQTMMQGLELLAYFRNRAPLDDSGMPKDRFSAEMPDATLATLKIQPSEPRDSAVYFCASGLVLGLAGGPPTDTQYFGPGTRLTVL.

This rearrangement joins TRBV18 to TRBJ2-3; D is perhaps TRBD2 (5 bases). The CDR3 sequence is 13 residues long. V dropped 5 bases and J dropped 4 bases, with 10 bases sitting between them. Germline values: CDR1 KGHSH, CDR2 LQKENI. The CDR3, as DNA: TGTGCCAGCTCAGGGGTGAGGGCAGATACGCAGTATTTT. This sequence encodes CASSGVRADTQYF.

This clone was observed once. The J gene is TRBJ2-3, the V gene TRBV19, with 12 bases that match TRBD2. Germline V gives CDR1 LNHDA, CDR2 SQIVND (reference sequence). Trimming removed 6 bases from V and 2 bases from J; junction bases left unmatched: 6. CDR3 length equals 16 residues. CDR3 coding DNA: TGTGCCAGTAGCTCTCGGACTAGCGGGGCCACAGATACGCAGTATTTT. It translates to CASSSRTSGATDTQYF.